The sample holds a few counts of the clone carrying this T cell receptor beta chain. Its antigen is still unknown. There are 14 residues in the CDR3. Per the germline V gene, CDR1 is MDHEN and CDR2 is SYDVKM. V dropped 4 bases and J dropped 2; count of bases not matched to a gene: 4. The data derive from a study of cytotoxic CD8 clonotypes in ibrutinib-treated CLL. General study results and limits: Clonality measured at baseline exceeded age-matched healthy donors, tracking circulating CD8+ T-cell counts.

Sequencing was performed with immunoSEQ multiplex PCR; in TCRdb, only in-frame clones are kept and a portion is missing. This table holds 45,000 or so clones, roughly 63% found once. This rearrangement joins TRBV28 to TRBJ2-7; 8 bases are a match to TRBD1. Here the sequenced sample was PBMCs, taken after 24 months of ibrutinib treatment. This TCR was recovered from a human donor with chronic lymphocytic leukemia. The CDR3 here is CASSYPGQAYEQYF. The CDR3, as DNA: TGTGCCAGCAGTTATCCGGGACAGGCCTACGAGCAGTACTTC.